The TCR beta chain described here comes from a study of memory CD4+ T cells and cytomegalovirus serostatus (dated by TCRdb to the late 2010s). Study-level background: The cohort comprised 33 healthy Belgian adults, 9 CMV seropositive and about 25 CMV seronegative. To replicate a published TCR-based CMV serostatus classifier, the researchers sequenced the CD4+ memory TCRbeta repertoires of a Belgian cohort whose cytomegalovirus serostatus was known. Paper-wide results and their limitations: Only CD4+CD45RO+ memory cells were sequenced, in contrast to the original study, in which naive and memory CD4+ and CD8+ populations were covered. Results were interpreted as suggesting that the CMV-associated TCR signature is largely present in the CD4+ memory repertoire. CMV serostatus prediction reached a median bootstrapped AUC of about 0.94 with the original framework and about 0.91 with a US-trained random forest. Of 164 previously reported CMV-associated TCRbeta sequences, approximately 64 appeared in the CD4+ memory repertoires, each in one to five individuals. The original-framework classifier achieved a median bootstrapped AUC of almost 0.97 with a 95% CI of 0.76-1.00 on the Belgian cohort.

Single viable CD3+CD4+CD8-CD45RO+ cells were sorted as memory CD4+ T cells on a FACSAria II. CMV serostatus was assessed using a Roche Elecsys assay, by which serum IgG against CMV pp150, pp28, p38 and p52 was detected. After thawing, total CD4+ T cells were enriched by positive selection with CD4 magnetic microbeads. Samples originated from another study that specifically interrogated the CD4+ T cell memory repertoire. Peripheral blood mononuclear cells were isolated and cryopreserved according to standard operating procedures, and serum was kept at -80 degrees C. The staining used CD3-PerCP (BW264/56), CD4-APC (RPA-T4), CD45RO-PE (UCHT1) and CD8-Pacific Orange (3B5) antibodies, and Sytox blue was used to exclude non-viable cells. Comments on this clone: The antigen it recognizes is unknown. Within one base of it there is no much larger clone, and no base qualities were kept.

The CDR3 goes from the cysteine to the phenylalanine over 17 residues. Kept here is only the CDR3 DNA, which spans 51 bases and is read in frame from base 1. V trim: 0 bases; J trim: 6 bases; unmatched bases: 4. In the germline V gene, CDR1 corresponds to KGHSH and CDR2 to LQKENI. Genomic DNA was extracted from sorted cells with the Quick-DNA Microprep Kit. TCRbeta DNA was amplified with the immunoSEQ hsTCRbeta kit following the manufacturer's protocol. TCRbeta libraries were sequenced on an Illumina MiSeq instrument. On the study's bioinformatics: Following removal of out-of-frame sequences, around 2,300,000 distinct TCRbeta sequences were retained, with an average of roughly 70,000 per individual. Each individual was scored using the number of 150 to 200 previously reported CMV-associated TCRbeta sequences that the individual carried and the total number of productive distinct TCRbeta sequences. A beta-binomial model was reimplemented in Python, and scikit-learn random forests with default parameters were trained on US cohort data. Classifier performance on the Belgian cohort was summarized as median AUC with percentile confidence intervals calculated over 10,000 bootstrap iterations. Not all clones reach the TCRdb copy of this immuneACCESS table, which keeps in-frame sequences only. Checked studies attribute under half of the gap to unresolved V genes and leave the rest unexplained. The DNA was the basis for D and trimming; V, J and clone size are from that table. The sample table lists approximately 30,000 clones, around 74% of them with a count of one. Roughly 0.63% of the sample comes from the top ten.

The origin of this receptor is an adult in good health and CMV-seronegative. Some clones in this sample may be carry-over from other donors' samples. Recombination joined TRBV18 with TRBJ2-1, with 14 junctional bases fitting TRBD2. The specimen was memory CD4+ T cells from blood. The CDR3 reads CASSPPSGTSGGNEQFF. Read as DNA, the sequence is TGTGCCAGCTCACCACCGTCGGGGACTAGCGGGGGCAATGAGCAGTTCTTC.